Shown below are 10 T cell receptor beta chains from a single sample sequenced in a study of regulatory T cells in long-lasting Graves disease. Both iRepertoire HTBI primers and Arm-PCR of CDR3 regions were used to build the TCR beta libraries. TCRdb redid the calling of the multiplex PCR reads with MiXCR, one entry per CDR3 protein. The sample comprises about 540,000 distinct CDR3 sequences, less than 15% of which are singletons, and roughly a tenth rests with the top ten. Time point specified: newly diagnosed GD, antithyroid drugs for less than 3 months. The authors made the TCR library using RNA they extracted from PBMCs. The data also belong to a second study, concerning T cells in Graves' hyperthyroidism and ophthalmopathy.

The sequenced sample was peripheral blood mononuclear cells (PBMCs), obtained at new diagnosis, from a patient treated with antithyroid drugs. Receptors were obtained from a man aged 25 to 40 with Graves disease.

The table lists this clonotype with many counts. The rearrangement links TRBV12-3 or TRBV12-4 to TRBJ2-2; 10 nucleotides match TRBD2. This CDR3 is 16 amino acids long. V gave up 5 bases and J gave up 4 bases; unmatched junction bases: 7. The CDR3 DNA sequence: TGTGCCAGCAGTGGACTAGCGGAGATAAGCACCGGGGAGCTGTTTTTT. It translates to CASSGLAEISTGELFF.

About this clonotype itself: A junction end diverges from the germline sequence, so it may reflect a read error. This chain connects TRBV9 to TRBJ1-4; 8 positions match TRBD1. The germline gives CDR1 SGDLS, CDR2 YYNGEE. This CDR3 is built from 15 residues. CDR3 region: CASSVEGTGGSKLSF. The CDR3 DNA reads as TGTGCTAGCAGCGTAGAAGGGACAGGAGGGTCAAAACTGTCTTTT.

In regard to this clonotype: It may be a read error: a sequence one base away is much more abundant. The chain is built from TRBV14 and TRBJ2-1; D is undetermined. The V gene's germline CDR1 is SGHDN and CDR2 FVKESK. The CDR3 has 12 amino acids. The CDR3: CASSGVRTRQSF. CDR3 nucleotides: TGTGCCAGCAGCGGGGTAAGGACGAGGCAGTCCTTC.

V is TRBV5-4 and J is TRBJ2-1, with 7 bases aligning to TRBD1. The CDR3 is 15 residues long. J was trimmed by 7 bases and V by 1 base; bases with no gene match: 8. Germline CDR1 SGHNT, CDR2 YYREEE (reference sequence). CDR3 nucleotide sequence: TGTGCCAGCAGCTTGCCCGGACAGGAACCGAATGAGCAGTTCTTC. This sequence encodes CASSLPGQEPNEQFF.

Ten or more counts support this clonotype. The rearrangement links TRBV11-2 to TRBJ2-7; 10 bases match TRBD1. Germline V lookup: CDR1 SGHAT, CDR2 FQNNGV. The CDR3 totals 14 residues. V lost 3 bases to trimming and J lost 3 bases; unmatched junction nucleotides: 2. The CDR3 loop reads CASSFGTGDYEQYF. The CDR3, as DNA: TGTGCCAGCAGCTTTGGGACAGGGGACTACGAGCAGTACTTC. The entire variable domain, with the rest obtained from reference TRBV11-2 and TRBJ2-7, is as follows: EAGVAQSPRYKIIEKRQSVAFWCNPISGHATLYWYQQILGQGPKLLIQFQNNGVVDDSQLPKDRFSAERLKGVDSTLKIQPAKLEDSAVYLCASSFGTGDYEQYFGPGTRLTVT.

This clonotype occurred many times. This chain uses TRBV20-1 with TRBJ2-3, with TRBD2 identical over 11 bases. The germline V gene has CDR1 DFQATT and CDR2 SNEGSKA (reference sequence). Trimming cost V 6 bases and J 3 bases; bases outside gene matches: 17. This CDR3 is 18 amino acids long. The DNA of the CDR3 is TGCAGTGCCGTGGAACTAGCGGGAGAGGAGTGGGGAACAGATACGCAGTATTTT. Protein product: CSAVELAGEEWGTDTQYF.

This clonotype has a count of ten or more. J is TRBJ2-3 and V is TRBV5-6; D uncertain. V lost 0 bases to trimming and J lost 5 bases, with 10 bases between them. CDR3 length: 14 amino acids. Germline assignment: CDR1 SGHDT and CDR2 YYEEEE. The CDR3 protein is CASSLARPEDTQYF. As DNA, the CDR3 is TGTGCCAGCAGCTTGGCCCGACCGGAAGATACGCAGTATTTT.

Turning to this clonotype: This may be a read error: a much more frequent sequence differs by one nucleotide. The chain links TRBV27 to TRBJ1-1, with D perhaps TRBD1 (5 bases). CDR1 and CDR2 from the germline V gene are MNHEY and SMNVEV (reference sequence). The ends were cut back, 0 bases at V and 0 bases at J, with 11 bases in the middle. There are 16 residues in the CDR3. The CDR3 DNA reads TGTGCCAGCAGTTTATCGAGACAGATTATGAACACTGAAGCTTTCTTT. This encodes CASSLSRQIMNTEAFF.

This clonotype came up once. This sequence is one base from a far larger clone and is likely a read error. Because it lacks the conserved phenylalanine or tryptophan at the end, this CDR3 is likely a read error. The chain combines TRBV7-9 with TRBJ2-7; TRBD1 agrees at 8 bases. The germline V gene has CDR1 SEHNR and CDR2 FQNEAQ (reference sequence). CDR3 length equals 15 residues. Germline trimming cut 5 bases from V and 1 base from J; bases unmatched to any gene: 7. CDR3: CASSPGQGRSYEQYL. For the CDR3, the DNA is TGTGCCAGCAGCCCAGGACAGGGAAGGTCCTACGAGCAGTACCTC.

This clonotype was observed many times. The rearrangement joins TRBV2 to TRBJ2-3; possible D gene TRBD2, 5 bases. This CDR3 comprises 15 residues. V shed 7 bases and J shed 0 bases, with 14 bases lying between them. The germline gives CDR1 SNHLY, CDR2 FYNNEI. The CDR3, as DNA: TGTGCCAGCATCCGGGGAAGATCTAGCACAGATACGCAGTATTTT. This codes for CASIRGRSSTDTQYF. Supplemented by reference TRBV2 and TRBJ2-3, the full variable domain reads EPEVTQTPSHQVTQMGQEVILRCVPISNHLYFYWYRQILGQKVEFLVSFYNNEISEKSEIFDDQFSVERPDGSNFTLKIRSTKLEDSAMYFCASIRGRSSTDTQYFGPGTRLTVL.